Shown below are 2 T cell receptor beta chains from a single sample sequenced in a study of T cell changes during pregnancy in multiple sclerosis. Clones were sequenced by immunoSEQ multiplex PCR, and TCRdb holds only the in-frame ones, with some missing. This table holds fewer than 95,000 clones, over 80% found once. Sequencing used peripheral blood, obtained in the first trimester of pregnancy. These receptors were collected from a female donor with multiple sclerosis, enrolled in a pregnancy study.

The CDR3 loop is CASSTSGGANEQFF. In nucleotides, the CDR3 is TGTGCCAGTAGTACTAGCGGGGGGGCGAATGAGCAGTTCTTC. The rearrangement joins TRBV19 to TRBJ2-1; 12 bases are shared with TRBD2. V trimming: 4 bases; J trimming: 7 bases; junction bases outside the gene matches: 2. Germline V CDR1 and CDR2: LNHDA, SQIVND (reference sequence). The CDR3 is made up of 14 amino acids.

The V call is TRBV2, the J call TRBJ2-7, with D possibly matching TRBD1 (6 bases). Per germline, CDR1 SNHLY and CDR2 FYNNEI. There are 12 residues in the CDR3. Trimming removed 11 bases from V and 0 bases from J, with 11 bases in between. In nucleotides, the CDR3 is TGTGCCTCTGAGGGGGTCTCCTACGAGCAGTACTTC. As protein: CASEGVSYEQYF. The full variable domain, with the rest looked up from reference TRBV2 and TRBJ2-7, is EPEVTQTPSHQVTQMGQEVILRCVPISNHLYFYWYRQILGQKVEFLVSFYNNEISEKSEIFDDQFSVERPDGSNFTLKIRSTKLEDSAMYFCASEGVSYEQYFGPGTRLTVT.